One T cell receptor (beta chain) is described in this entry. One end of the junction is discordant with germline, which a read error may explain. The CDR3 sequence is 14 residues long. CDR1 is ENHRY, CDR2 SYGVKD, per germline. TCRdb re-analysed the 5' RACE reads in MiXCR, keeping a single row per CDR3 protein. Of 1.5 million to 2 million distinct CDR3 sequences in the sample, 25% to 35% are singletons; the top ten hold about 0.27%. This entry belongs to a study of identical twins. The material sequenced was cord blood. This clonotype originated in a newborn girl in good health. The chain links TRBV10-3 to TRBJ1-5; perhaps TRBD1 as D (5 bases). This chain's CDR3 is CAISSTGGNRPQHF. The CDR3 region has the DNA TGTGCCATCAGTTCTACAGGAGGCAATCGGCCCCAGCATTTT.